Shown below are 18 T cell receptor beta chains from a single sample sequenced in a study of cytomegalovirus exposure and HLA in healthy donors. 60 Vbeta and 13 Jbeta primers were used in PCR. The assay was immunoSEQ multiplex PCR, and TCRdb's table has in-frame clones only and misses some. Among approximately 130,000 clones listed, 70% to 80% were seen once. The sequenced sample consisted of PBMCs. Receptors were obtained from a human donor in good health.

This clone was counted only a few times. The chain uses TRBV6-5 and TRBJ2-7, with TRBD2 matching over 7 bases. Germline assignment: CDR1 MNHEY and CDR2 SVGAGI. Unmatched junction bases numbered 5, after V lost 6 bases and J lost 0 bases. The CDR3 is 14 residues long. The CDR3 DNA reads TGTGCCAGCAGGAGGGCTAGCGGCTCCTACGAGCAGTACTTC. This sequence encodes CASRRASGSYEQYF.

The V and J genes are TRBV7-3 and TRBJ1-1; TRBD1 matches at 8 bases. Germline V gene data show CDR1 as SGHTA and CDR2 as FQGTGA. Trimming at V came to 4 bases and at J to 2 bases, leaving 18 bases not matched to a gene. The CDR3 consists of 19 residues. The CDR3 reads CASSSTRLVGQGYNTEAFF. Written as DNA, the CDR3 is TGTGCCAGCAGCTCCACCCGCCTCGTCGGACAGGGTTACAACACTGAAGCTTTCTTT. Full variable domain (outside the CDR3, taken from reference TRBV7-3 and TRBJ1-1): GAGVSQTPSNKVTEKGKYVELRCDPISGHTALYWYRQSLGQGPEFLIYFQGTGAADDSGLPNDRFFAVRPEGSVSTLKIQRTERGDSAVYLCASSSTRLVGQGYNTEAFFGQGTRLTVV.

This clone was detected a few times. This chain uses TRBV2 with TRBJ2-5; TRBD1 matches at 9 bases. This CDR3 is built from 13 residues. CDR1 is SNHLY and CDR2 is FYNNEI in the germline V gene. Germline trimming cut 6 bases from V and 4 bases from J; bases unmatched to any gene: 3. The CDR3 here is CASSRDRVETQYF. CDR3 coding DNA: TGTGCCAGCAGCCGGGACAGGGTAGAGACCCAGTACTTC.

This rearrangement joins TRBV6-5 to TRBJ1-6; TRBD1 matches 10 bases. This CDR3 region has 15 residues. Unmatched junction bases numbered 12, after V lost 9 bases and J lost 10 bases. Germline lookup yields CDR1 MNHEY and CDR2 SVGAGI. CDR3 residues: CASSRGQGITSPLHF. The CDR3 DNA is TGTGCCAGTTCAAGGGGACAGGGGATCACGTCACCCCTCCACTTT.

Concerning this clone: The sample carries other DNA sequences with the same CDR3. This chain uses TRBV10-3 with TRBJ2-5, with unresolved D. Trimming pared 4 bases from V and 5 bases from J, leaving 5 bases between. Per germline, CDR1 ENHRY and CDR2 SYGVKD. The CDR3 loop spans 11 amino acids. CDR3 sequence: CAISVGETQYF. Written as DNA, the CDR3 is TGTGCCATCAGTGTTGGCGAGACCCAGTACTTC.

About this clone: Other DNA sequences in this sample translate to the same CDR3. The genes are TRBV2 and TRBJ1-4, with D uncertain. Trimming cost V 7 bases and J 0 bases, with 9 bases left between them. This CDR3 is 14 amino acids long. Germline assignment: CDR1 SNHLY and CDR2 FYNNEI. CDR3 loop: CASKDLSTNEKLFF. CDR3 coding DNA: TGTGCCAGCAAGGACTTGTCAACTAATGAAAAACTGTTTTTT.

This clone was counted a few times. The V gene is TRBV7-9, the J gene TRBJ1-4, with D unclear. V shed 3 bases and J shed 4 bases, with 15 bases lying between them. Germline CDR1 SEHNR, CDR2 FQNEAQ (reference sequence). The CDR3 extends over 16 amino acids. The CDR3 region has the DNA TGTGCCAGCAGCTTTAGAGGCTACGGAAGTAATGAAAAACTGTTTTTT. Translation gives CASSFRGYGSNEKLFF.

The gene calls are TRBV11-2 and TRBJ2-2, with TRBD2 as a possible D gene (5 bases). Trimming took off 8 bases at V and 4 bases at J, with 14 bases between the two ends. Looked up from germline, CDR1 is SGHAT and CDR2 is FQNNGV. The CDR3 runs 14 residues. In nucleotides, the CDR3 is TGTGCCAGCGGAGATTGGGCGGGCACCGGGGAGCTGTTTTTT. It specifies CASGDWAGTGELFF.

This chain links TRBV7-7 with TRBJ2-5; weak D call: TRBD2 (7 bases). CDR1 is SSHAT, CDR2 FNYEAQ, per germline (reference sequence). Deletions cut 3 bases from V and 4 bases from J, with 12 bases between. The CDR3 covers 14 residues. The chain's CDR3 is CASSFGGRVETQYF. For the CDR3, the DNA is TGTGCCAGCAGCTTCGGGGGGCGGGTAGAGACCCAGTACTTC.

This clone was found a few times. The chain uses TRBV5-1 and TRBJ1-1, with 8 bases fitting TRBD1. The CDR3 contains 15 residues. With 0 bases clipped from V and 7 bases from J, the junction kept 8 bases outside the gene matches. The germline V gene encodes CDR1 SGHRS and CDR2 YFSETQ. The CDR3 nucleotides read TGCGCCAGCAGCTTGGACGGGACAGGCTGGGATGAAGCTTTCTTT. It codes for CASSLDGTGWDEAFF.

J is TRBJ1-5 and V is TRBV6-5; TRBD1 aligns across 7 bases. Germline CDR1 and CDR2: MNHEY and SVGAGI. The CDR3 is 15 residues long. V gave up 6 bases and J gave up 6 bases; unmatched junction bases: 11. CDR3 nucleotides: TGTGCCAGCAGACCGACAGGGCCCCCCAGTCAGCCCCAGCATTTT. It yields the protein CASRPTGPPSQPQHF.

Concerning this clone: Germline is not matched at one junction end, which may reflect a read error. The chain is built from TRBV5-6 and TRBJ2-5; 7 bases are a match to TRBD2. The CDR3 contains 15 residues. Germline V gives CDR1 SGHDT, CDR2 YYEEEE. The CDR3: CASTLGGRYQETQYF. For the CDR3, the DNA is TGTGCCAGCACCTTGGGCGGGAGATACCAAGAGACCCAGTACTTC. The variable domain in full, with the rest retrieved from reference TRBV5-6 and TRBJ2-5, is DAGVTQSPTHLIKTRGQQVTLRCSPKSGHDTVSWYQQALGQGPQFIFQYYEEEERQRGNFPDRFSGHQFPNYSSELNVNALLLGDSALYLCASTLGGRYQETQYFGPGTRLLVL.

The CDR3 coding sequence is TGTGCCAGCAGCTTACCATCTCAGCCCCAGCATTTT. Translating gives CASSLPSQPQHF. The rearrangement links TRBV7-2 to TRBJ1-5; D is unresolved. CDR3 size: 12 residues. The germline V and J ends were trimmed by 2 bases and 6 bases, with 5 bases remaining between them. Germline lookup yields CDR1 SGHTA and CDR2 FQGNSA.

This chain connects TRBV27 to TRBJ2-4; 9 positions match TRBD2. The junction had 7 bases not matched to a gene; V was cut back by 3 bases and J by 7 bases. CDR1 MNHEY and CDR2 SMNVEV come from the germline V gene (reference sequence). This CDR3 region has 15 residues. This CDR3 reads CASSLSRLAGNIQYF. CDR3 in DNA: TGTGCCAGCAGTTTGTCTAGGCTAGCGGGGAACATTCAGTACTTC.

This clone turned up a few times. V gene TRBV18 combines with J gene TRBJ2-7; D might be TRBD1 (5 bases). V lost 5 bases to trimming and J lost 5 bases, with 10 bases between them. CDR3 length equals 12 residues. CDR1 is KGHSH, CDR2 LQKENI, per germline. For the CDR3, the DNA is TGTGCCAGCTCATCCTCAGGGCACGAGCAGTACTTC. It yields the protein CASSSSGHEQYF.

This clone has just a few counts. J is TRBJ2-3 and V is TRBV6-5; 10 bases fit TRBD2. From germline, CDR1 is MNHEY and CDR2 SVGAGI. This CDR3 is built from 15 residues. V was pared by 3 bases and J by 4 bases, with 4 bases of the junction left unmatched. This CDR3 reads CASSYRLAGADTQYF. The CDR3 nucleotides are TGTGCCAGCAGTTATCGGCTAGCGGGGGCAGATACGCAGTATTTT.

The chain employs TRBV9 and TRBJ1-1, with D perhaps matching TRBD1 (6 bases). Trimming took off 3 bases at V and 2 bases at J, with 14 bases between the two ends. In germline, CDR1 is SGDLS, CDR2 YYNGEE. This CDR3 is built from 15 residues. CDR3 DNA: TGTGCCAGCAGCGACGGGGGGCAATTCAACACTGAAGCTTTCTTT. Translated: CASSDGGQFNTEAFF.

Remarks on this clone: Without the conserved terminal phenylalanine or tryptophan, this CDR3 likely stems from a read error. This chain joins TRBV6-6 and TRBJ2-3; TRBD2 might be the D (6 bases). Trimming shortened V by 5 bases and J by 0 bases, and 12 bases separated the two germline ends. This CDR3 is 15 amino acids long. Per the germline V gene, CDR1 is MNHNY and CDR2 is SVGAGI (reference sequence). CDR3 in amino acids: CASSRRLGSTDTQYL. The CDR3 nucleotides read TGTGCCAGCAGTCGCCGACTAGGGAGCACAGATACGCAGTATCTT.